These 29 T cell receptor beta chains share one sample of origin, sequenced in a study of cytomegalovirus exposure and HLA in healthy donors. In the PCR, 60 Vbeta and 13 Jbeta primers were used. TCRdb's table, derived via immunoSEQ multiplex PCR, lists solely in-frame clones and lacks some. The sample consists of 150,000 or so clones, 60% to 80% of them appearing once. The sequencing sample was made of PBMCs. These receptors came from a man aged 30 to 45 in good health and CMV-seropositive.

The chain links TRBV27 to TRBJ2-5; 7 nucleotides align to TRBD1. With V trimmed by 2 bases and J by 5 bases, 5 bases remained unmatched. The CDR3 sequence is 14 residues long. In germline, CDR1 is MNHEY, CDR2 SMNVEV (reference sequence). The CDR3 DNA reads TGTGCCAGCAGTTTACTACAGGGGATGGAGACCCAGTACTTC. Its protein is CASSLLQGMETQYF.

The chain has TRBV7-9 and TRBJ2-3; D might be TRBD2 (5 bases). The V and J ends lost 2 bases and 8 bases respectively, with 14 bases between them. CDR1 SEHNR and CDR2 FQNEAQ come from the germline V gene (reference sequence). CDR3 length equals 14 residues. The CDR3: CASSLPPGLSTQYF. The DNA of the CDR3 is TGTGCCAGCAGCTTACCCCCGGGATTGAGTACGCAGTATTTT.

The CDR3 here is CASGQPGQGTDTQYF. The CDR3 coding sequence is TGTGCTAGTGGCCAACCGGGACAGGGCACAGATACGCAGTATTTT. The genes are TRBV12-5 and TRBJ2-3; 8 bases agree with TRBD1. The germline gives CDR1 LGHNT, CDR2 FRNRAP. After removal of 6 bases from V and 1 base from J, the junction contained 6 bases not matched to a gene. The CDR3 covers 15 residues.

J is TRBJ1-1 and V is TRBV9; 7 nucleotides match TRBD1. The CDR3 runs 15 residues. The V segment lost 0 bases and the J segment 1 base; nucleotides outside the gene matches: 3. Germline loops: CDR1 SGDLS, CDR2 YYNGEE. The CDR3 nucleotides read TGTGCCAGCAGCGTAGGGGGACAGCCGAACACTGAAGCTTTCTTT. Translating it yields CASSVGGQPNTEAFF. Together with reference TRBV9 and TRBJ1-1, the CDR3 gives the full variable domain: DSGVTQTPKHLITATGQRVTLRCSPRSGDLSVYWYQQSLDQGLQFLIQYYNGEERAKGNILERFSAQQFPDLHSELNLSSLELGDSALYFCASSVGGQPNTEAFFGQGTRLTVV.

The V and J genes are TRBV28 and TRBJ2-5; D gene unclear. V lost 6 bases to trimming and J lost 4 bases, with 9 bases between them. Looked up from germline, CDR1 is MDHEN and CDR2 is SYDVKM. The CDR3 has 12 amino acids. The DNA for the CDR3 is TGTGCCAGCAGGGTTAGTGGAGAGACCCAGTACTTC. It codes for CASRVSGETQYF.

The chain links TRBV5-1 to TRBJ2-2; unclear D gene. V shed 0 bases and J shed 7 bases, with 10 bases lying between them. Germline V gene data show CDR1 as SGHRS and CDR2 as YFSETQ. The CDR3 totals 14 residues. DNA for the CDR3: TGCGCCAGCAGCTTGGTGTCAGGTATCGGGGAGCTGTTTTTT. Translating it yields CASSLVSGIGELFF.

In its sample, this clone was seen once. This chain joins TRBV28 and TRBJ1-4; no definite D call. Germline CDR1 MDHEN, CDR2 SYDVKM. CDR3 length: 15 residues. V dropped 3 bases and J dropped 8 bases, with 16 bases sitting between them. The CDR3 region is CASSLSWERVEKLFF. CDR3 bases: TGTGCCAGCAGTTTGAGCTGGGAGCGCGTCGAAAAACTGTTTTTT. The variable domain in full, completed from reference TRBV28 and TRBJ1-4, reads DVKVTQSSRYLVKRTGEKVFLECVQDMDHENMFWYRQDPGLGLRLIYFSYDVKMKEKGDIPEGYSVSREKKERFSLILESASTNQTSMYLCASSLSWERVEKLFFGSGTQLSVL.

The gene calls are TRBV6-1 and TRBJ1-1; unclear D gene. CDR3 length equals 11 residues. Per germline, CDR1 MNHNS and CDR2 SASEGT. V gave up 6 bases and J gave up 7 bases, with 9 bases separating them. The chain's CDR3 is CASRAECEAFF. As DNA, the CDR3 is TGTGCCAGCAGGGCGGAGTGTGAAGCTTTCTTT.

In its sample, this clone was seen a few times. The chain combines TRBV18 with TRBJ1-1; 9 bases are a match to TRBD1. Germline CDR1 is KGHSH and CDR2 is LQKENI. CDR3 size: 15 residues. V lost 3 bases to trimming and J lost 6 bases; unmatched junction nucleotides: 8. CDR3 loop: CASSPRTGEVSEAFF. CDR3 bases: TGTGCCAGCTCACCCCGGACAGGGGAAGTCTCTGAAGCTTTCTTT.

The chain recombines TRBV9 with TRBJ2-1; 7 bases agree with TRBD2. Looked up from germline, CDR1 is SGDLS and CDR2 is YYNGEE. The CDR3 sequence is 16 residues long. The J segment lost 6 bases and the V segment lost 3 bases, leaving 12 bases of the junction unmatched. The CDR3 protein is CASSAGWREFGNEQFF. The CDR3 nucleotides are TGTGCCAGCAGCGCTGGGTGGCGGGAGTTCGGCAATGAGCAGTTCTTC.

V and J are TRBV5-6 and TRBJ2-2, with D possibly TRBD2 on 5 matching bases. The CDR3 is 19 amino acids. V lost 0 bases to trimming and J lost 4 bases, with 22 bases between them. CDR1 SGHDT and CDR2 YYEEEE come from the germline V gene. The CDR3 protein is CASSLVRSPWELSTGELFF. For the CDR3, the DNA is TGTGCCAGCAGCTTGGTTAGGTCCCCTTGGGAGCTGAGCACCGGGGAGCTGTTTTTT.

This clone appeared a few times. V is TRBV7-9 and J is TRBJ1-1, with D maybe TRBD1 (5 bases). CDR1 and CDR2 from the germline V gene are SEHNR and FQNEAQ (reference sequence). The CDR3 spans 15 residues. V was cut by 5 bases and J by 0 bases, with 13 bases left in between. Here the CDR3 reads CASSPSQDMNTEAFF. As DNA, the CDR3 is TGTGCCAGCAGCCCAAGCCAGGACATGAACACTGAAGCTTTCTTT.

The rearrangement links TRBV18 to TRBJ1-1; tentatively, D is TRBD1 (6 bases). This CDR3 region has 16 residues. V was trimmed by 3 bases and J by 0 bases, leaving 14 bases between them. Germline V gene data show CDR1 as KGHSH and CDR2 as LQKENI. The CDR3 DNA reads TGTGCCAGCTCACCGTCGACTGGGACACTGAACACTGAAGCTTTCTTT. Translated, it gives CASSPSTGTLNTEAFF.

The rearrangement uses TRBV9 and TRBJ2-3, with D unresolved. This CDR3 spans 13 amino acids. V was pared by 0 bases and J by 5 bases, with 7 bases between. CDR1 and CDR2 (germline): SGDLS, YYNGEE. The CDR3 DNA follows: TGTGCCAGCAGCGTAGGAACAGTAGATACGCAGTATTTT. Translating gives CASSVGTVDTQYF.

The CDR3 region is CASSLGVGTEETQYF. Here the CDR3 DNA reads TGCGCCAGCAGCTTGGGGGTCGGGACAGAAGAGACCCAGTACTTC. The chain links TRBV5-1 to TRBJ2-5; 7 bases are shared with TRBD1. V lost 0 bases to trimming and J lost 3 bases; unmatched junction nucleotides: 5. CDR1 is SGHRS and CDR2 is YFSETQ in the germline V gene. The CDR3 is made up of 15 amino acids.

The chain uses TRBV28 and TRBJ2-2; 8 bases line up with TRBD1. The CDR3 runs 13 residues. CDR1 is MDHEN and CDR2 is SYDVKM in the germline V gene. After removal of 7 bases from V and 5 bases from J, the junction contained 3 bases not matched to a gene. The CDR3 region has the DNA TGTGCCAGCATTACAGGGGGAACCGGGGAGCTGTTTTTT. This encodes CASITGGTGELFF.

The chain carries TRBV19 and TRBJ1-5; a weak D match, TRBD1 (5 bases). Germline V CDR1 and CDR2: LNHDA, SQIVND (reference sequence). This CDR3 comprises 13 residues. The V gene lost 2 bases and the J gene lost 7 bases, with 9 bases spanning the gap. The CDR3 bases are TGTGCCAGTAGTATAAAGGGGTACCAGCCCCAGCATTTT. It specifies CASSIKGYQPQHF. Combining the CDR3 with reference TRBV19 and TRBJ1-5 gives the whole variable domain DGGITQSPKYLFRKEGQNVTLSCEQNLNHDAMYWYRQDPGQGLRLIYYSQIVNDFQKGDIAEGYSVSREKKESFPLTVTSAQKNPTAFYLCASSIKGYQPQHFGDGTRLSIL.

V and J are TRBV9 and TRBJ1-3, with D tentatively TRBD1 (5 bases). Trimming cost V 4 bases and J 3 bases, with 11 bases left between them. The CDR3 consists of 14 residues. The V gene's germline CDR1 is SGDLS and CDR2 YYNGEE. The CDR3 nucleotides are TGTGCCAGCAGCTTCCAGGGAGGTGGAAACACCATATATTTT. It is translated as CASSFQGGGNTIYF.

The V gene is TRBV28, the J gene TRBJ1-3; 8 bases map to TRBD1. V trimming: 9 bases; J trimming: 3 bases; junction bases outside the gene matches: 16. The CDR3 runs to 17 residues. Germline assignment: CDR1 MDHEN and CDR2 SYDVKM. The CDR3 DNA reads as TGTGCCAGTCGAACCCCCCTGGGCGACAGGGGTGGAAACACCATATATTTT. As protein: CASRTPLGDRGGNTIYF.

This chain connects TRBV27 to TRBJ2-7; 12 positions agree with TRBD1. V shed 0 bases and J 5 bases; nucleotides not matched to a gene: 2. CDR1 is MNHEY and CDR2 is SMNVEV in the germline V gene (reference sequence). The length of the CDR3 is 15 residues. The CDR3 here is CASSLSGQGADEQYF. The CDR3 DNA is TGTGCCAGCAGTTTATCGGGACAGGGGGCTGACGAGCAGTACTTC.

The V call is TRBV19, the J call TRBJ2-7, with a possible D match to TRBD1 (6 bases). V lost 5 bases to trimming and J lost 5 bases, with 16 bases between them. Germline assignment: CDR1 LNHDA and CDR2 SQIVND (reference sequence). The CDR3 is made up of 14 amino acids. The CDR3 here is CASSPTGLRNEQYF. CDR3 bases: TGTGCCAGTAGTCCCACAGGGTTGAGGAACGAGCAGTACTTC.

The rearrangement links TRBV7-8 to TRBJ1-4; TRBD1 aligns across 8 bases. With V trimmed by 1 base and J by 7 bases, 5 bases remained unmatched. Germline V gene data show CDR1 as SGHVS and CDR2 as FQNEAQ. This CDR3 region has 15 residues. CDR3 coding DNA: TGTGCCAGCAGCTTAGAGGACAGGGTTCGTGAAAAACTGTTTTTT. Its protein is CASSLEDRVREKLFF.

The V call is TRBV7-9, the J call TRBJ1-6, with D perhaps TRBD1 (5 bases). Trimming took off 4 bases at V and 6 bases at J, with 10 bases between the two ends. CDR3 size: 14 residues. Germline CDR1 and CDR2: SEHNR and FQNEAQ (reference sequence). The CDR3 bases are TGTGCCAGCAGCTCCCAGGGTGGTAATTCACCCCTCCACTTT. Translated: CASSSQGGNSPLHF.

The chain is built from TRBV7-9 and TRBJ2-3; 10 bases map to TRBD2. The length of the CDR3 is 15 residues. V shed 5 bases and J 4 bases; nucleotides not matched to a gene: 6. Germline-derived CDR1 and CDR2 are SEHNR and FQNEAQ (reference sequence). CDR3 sequence reads: CASSPGLATADTQYF. The CDR3 bases are TGTGCCAGCAGCCCGGGACTAGCGACGGCAGATACGCAGTATTTT.

The rearrangement links TRBV7-2 to TRBJ2-5; D is possibly TRBD1 (6 bases). Per germline, CDR1 SGHTA and CDR2 FQGNSA. The CDR3 sequence is 13 residues long. Trimming pared 3 bases from V and 2 bases from J, leaving 7 bases between. This chain's CDR3 is CASSLDSQETQYF. The CDR3 region has the DNA TGTGCCAGCAGCTTGGACAGTCAAGAGACCCAGTACTTC.

The DNA of the CDR3 is TGTGCCAGCAGAACCCGGACAGTCGGTGAAAAACTGTTTTTT. Amino acids: CASRTRTVGEKLFF. The chain recombines TRBV28 with TRBJ1-4, with D possibly being TRBD1 (6 bases). Germline V lookup: CDR1 MDHEN, CDR2 SYDVKM. Trimming removed 6 bases at V and 7 bases at J, with 15 bases between. This CDR3 is 14 amino acids long.

This chain links TRBV29-1 with TRBJ2-1; 8 bases match TRBD2. The CDR3 consists of 15 residues. V gave up 5 bases and J gave up 0 bases; unmatched junction bases: 6. Germline lookup yields CDR1 SQVTM and CDR2 ANQGSEA. In DNA form, the CDR3 reads TGCAGCGTTTTGACTAGCGATAGCTCCTACAATGAGCAGTTCTTC. Translation gives CSVLTSDSSYNEQFF.

Only a few counts were recorded for this clone. The chain uses TRBV15 and TRBJ1-4, with 9 bases identical to TRBD1. Per germline, CDR1 LNHNV and CDR2 YYDKDF (reference sequence). After removal of 3 bases from V and 5 bases from J, the junction contained 4 bases not matched to a gene. This CDR3 contains 15 residues. As DNA, the CDR3 is TGTGCCACCAGCAGGGGGACAGGGATGAATGAAAAACTGTTTTTT. Protein: CATSRGTGMNEKLFF.

CDR3 DNA sequence: TGTGCCAGCAGAGTAGCGGGGGGTATGAACACTGAAGCTTTCTTT. It is translated as CASRVAGGMNTEAFF. The chain has TRBV28 and TRBJ1-1, with D possibly TRBD1 on 5 matching bases. The CDR3 spans 15 residues. CDR1 and CDR2 from the germline V gene are MDHEN and SYDVKM. Trimming stripped 6 bases from V and 0 bases from J, with 14 bases between.